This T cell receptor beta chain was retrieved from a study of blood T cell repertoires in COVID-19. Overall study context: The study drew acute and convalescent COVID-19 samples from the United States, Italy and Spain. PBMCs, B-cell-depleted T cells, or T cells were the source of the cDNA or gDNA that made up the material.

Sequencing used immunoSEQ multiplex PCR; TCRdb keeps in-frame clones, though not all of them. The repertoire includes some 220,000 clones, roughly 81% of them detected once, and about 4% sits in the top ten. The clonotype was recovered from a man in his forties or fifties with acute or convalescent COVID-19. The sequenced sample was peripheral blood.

CDR3: CASSRRTGVPDTQYF. The CDR3 bases are TGTGCCAGCAGCCGCCGAACCGGTGTGCCAGATACGCAGTATTTT. The chain employs TRBV6-5 and TRBJ2-3; D call uncertain. V was shortened by 6 bases and J by 4 bases, with 17 bases between the two germline ends. The CDR3 covers 15 residues. Germline lookup yields CDR1 MNHEY and CDR2 SVGAGI.